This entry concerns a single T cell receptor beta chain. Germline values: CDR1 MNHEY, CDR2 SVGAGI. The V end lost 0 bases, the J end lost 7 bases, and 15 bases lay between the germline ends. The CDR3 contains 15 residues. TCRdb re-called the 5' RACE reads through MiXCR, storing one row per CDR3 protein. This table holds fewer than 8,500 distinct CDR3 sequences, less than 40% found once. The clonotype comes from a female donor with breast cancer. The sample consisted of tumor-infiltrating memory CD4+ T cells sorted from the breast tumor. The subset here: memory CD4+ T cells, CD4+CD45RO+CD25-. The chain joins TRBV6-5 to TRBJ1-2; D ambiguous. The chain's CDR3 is CASSYSSRPGGGYTF. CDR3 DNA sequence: TGTGCCAGCAGTTACTCGAGTAGGCCAGGTGGTGGCTACACCTTC.